This TCR beta chain was identified in a study of OX40 agonist ivuxolimab in advanced cancers. Study summary: The mean age was roughly 60 years, ranging from about 20 to 90, with around four fifths of participants male.

Libraries were prepared by immunoSEQ multiplex PCR; TCRdb keeps only in-frame clonotypes and omits some of them. The table has tens of thousands of clones, about nine tenths seen once; the top ten hold roughly 0.66%. Trimming stripped 0 bases from V and 0 bases from J, with 13 bases between. The CDR3 is 17 amino acids. Looked up from germline, CDR1 is SGDLS and CDR2 is YYNGEE. Sample: CD4+ or CD8+ T cells sorted from blood, taken in a trial of the OX40 agonist ivuxolimab. This sequence originates from an adult with an advanced solid tumor such as melanoma, head and neck, liver or kidney cancer. The chain uses TRBV9 and TRBJ2-1, with a weak D call TRBD1 (6 bases). The CDR3 here is CASSVGALDSSYNEQFF. The CDR3 coding sequence is TGTGCCAGCAGCGTAGGGGCTCTGGACAGCTCCTACAATGAGCAGTTCTTC. The variable domain in full, with the rest retrieved from reference TRBV9 and TRBJ2-1, is DSGVTQTPKHLITATGQRVTLRCSPRSGDLSVYWYQQSLDQGLQFLIQYYNGEERAKGNILERFSAQQFPDLHSELNLSSLELGDSALYFCASSVGALDSSYNEQFFGPGTRLTVL.